This entry lists 7 T cell receptor beta chains sequenced from one sample in a study of blood T cell repertoires in COVID-19. Here immunoSEQ multiplex PCR was the method, and the copy in TCRdb shows in-frame clones only, minus some. Of about 190,000 clones detected, over 75% appear once; the ten largest clones hold around 12%. The material sequenced was peripheral blood. These receptors all come from a woman aged 50 to 60 with acute or convalescent COVID-19.

The rearrangement joins TRBV3-1 (or the pseudogene TRBV3-2) to TRBJ2-2, with TRBD2 matching 7 bases. Trimming at V came to 4 bases and at J to 0 bases, leaving 5 bases not matched to a gene. Germline loops: CDR1 LGHDT, CDR2 YNNKEL (reference sequence). This CDR3 region has 16 residues. The CDR3 here is CASSLGAGSNTGELFF. The CDR3 DNA reads as TGTGCCAGCAGCCTGGGAGCGGGGTCGAACACCGGGGAGCTGTTTTTT.

V is TRBV25-1 and J is TRBJ2-3; TRBD1 matches 7 bases. In germline, CDR1 is MGHDK, CDR2 SYGVNS. V lost 1 base, J lost 3 bases, and 4 bases stayed unmatched. The length of the CDR3 is 15 residues. Here the CDR3 reads CASSEFKGATDTQYF. For the CDR3, the DNA is TGTGCCAGCAGTGAATTTAAGGGGGCAACAGATACGCAGTATTTT.

In the case of this clone: Mismatch with germline at one junction end may stem from a read error. The CDR3: CASIQTGGSQPQHF. The CDR3 coding sequence is TGTGCCAGCATCCAAACAGGGGGCAGTCAGCCCCAGCATTTT. The chain uses TRBV3-1 (or the pseudogene TRBV3-2) and TRBJ1-5; TRBD1 matches 9 bases. The CDR3 length is 14 residues. CDR1 and CDR2 (germline): LGHDT, YNNKEL (reference sequence).

The chain couples TRBV2 to TRBJ1-1; 7 nucleotides agree with TRBD1. Germline loops: CDR1 SNHLY, CDR2 FYNNEI. The CDR3 totals 14 residues. V shed 3 bases and J 3 bases; nucleotides not matched to a gene: 4. The CDR3 is CASSDLTGDTEAFF. The CDR3 DNA sequence: TGTGCCAGCAGTGACTTAACAGGGGACACTGAAGCTTTCTTT.

The chain combines TRBV7-2 with TRBJ2-1, with 7 bases matching TRBD2. J gave up 0 bases and V 5 bases, and 13 bases lay outside the gene matches. Germline CDR1 reads SGHTA; CDR2 reads FQGNSA. The CDR3 is made up of 18 amino acids. Written as DNA, the CDR3 is TGTGCCAGCAGCGGAAGACCTCTAGCGGCAAGCTCCTACAATGAGCAGTTCTTC. This sequence encodes CASSGRPLAASSYNEQFF.

The genes are TRBV6-2 or TRBV6-3 and TRBJ2-7, with 9 positions matching TRBD1. CDR1 and CDR2 (germline): MNHEY, SVGEGT. The ends lost 4 bases at V and 3 bases at J; junction bases unmatched: 10. The CDR3 runs 16 residues. CDR3 sequence reads: CASSWQSGQGLYEQYF. The CDR3 DNA reads as TGTGCCAGCAGTTGGCAATCGGGACAGGGCCTCTACGAGCAGTACTTC.

This rearrangement joins TRBV30 to TRBJ1-1; tentative D call: TRBD1 (6 bases). This CDR3 region has 12 residues. The germline V gene encodes CDR1 GTSNPN and CDR2 SVGIG (reference sequence). V lost 3 bases and J lost 5, with 10 bases in between. The CDR3 loop is CAWSQTGTEAFF. The CDR3 DNA follows: TGTGCCTGGAGCCAAACAGGGACTGAAGCTTTCTTT.